These 26 T cell receptor beta chains originate from one sample sequenced in a study of blood T cell repertoires in COVID-19. Generated by immunoSEQ multiplex PCR, the TCRdb table keeps only in-frame clones and is missing some. The sample yields 350,000 to 500,000 clones, approximately 90% seen once. The source material was peripheral blood. All receptors come from a man younger than 30 with COVID-19, enrolled during active disease.

The chain couples TRBV5-1 to TRBJ2-3; 9 bases map to TRBD1. Looked up from germline, CDR1 is SGHRS and CDR2 is YFSETQ. The trim removed 4 bases at V and 3 bases at J, leaving 12 bases unmatched. This CDR3 region has 17 residues. The CDR3 DNA reads TGCGCCAGCAGCAAAATCGGGACAGGGACCTCAACAGATACGCAGTATTTT. Protein: CASSKIGTGTSTDTQYF.

This clone has ten or more counts. V and J are TRBV3-1 (or the pseudogene TRBV3-2) and TRBJ2-2, with 9 bases matching TRBD2. V dropped 6 bases and J dropped 1; count of bases not matched to a gene: 0. This CDR3 contains 14 residues. Germline values: CDR1 LGHDT, CDR2 YNNKEL (reference sequence). The CDR3 DNA reads TGTGCCAGCAGACTAGCGGGGAACACCGGGGAGCTGTTTTTT. Residues: CASRLAGNTGELFF.

The chain carries TRBV5-1 and TRBJ1-4, with 8 nucleotides matching TRBD1. Germline V gene data show CDR1 as SGHRS and CDR2 as YFSETQ. J gave up 6 bases and V 2 bases, and 3 bases lay outside the gene matches. The CDR3 covers 14 residues. The CDR3 here is CASSFGTGDEKLFF. CDR3 DNA: TGCGCCAGCAGCTTTGGGACAGGAGATGAAAAACTGTTTTTT.

V is TRBV5-1 and J is TRBJ1-2; D ambiguous. V lost 6 bases and J lost 5, with 8 bases in between. There are 11 residues in the CDR3. Germline-derived CDR1 and CDR2 are SGHRS and YFSETQ. The CDR3 region is CASKEPYGYTF. Written as DNA, the CDR3 is TGCGCCAGCAAGGAGCCGTATGGCTACACCTTC.

This clone was seen only a few times. The rearrangement links TRBV29-1 to TRBJ2-7; 7 positions agree with TRBD2. Germline-derived CDR1 and CDR2 are SQVTM and ANQGSEA. Losses at the gene ends were 2 bases for V and 6 bases for J; bases not matched to a gene: 7. The CDR3 loop spans 13 amino acids. The chain's CDR3 is CSVELRGGSEQYF. DNA of the CDR3: TGCAGCGTTGAACTGCGCGGGGGAAGCGAGCAGTACTTC.

The chain joins TRBV14 to TRBJ1-2; D is possibly TRBD1 (6 bases). CDR3 size: 13 residues. V was clipped by 4 bases and J by 3 bases, with 9 bases between them. Per germline, CDR1 SGHDN and CDR2 FVKESK. CDR3 sequence: CASSLGTYYGYTF. Here the CDR3 DNA reads TGTGCCAGCAGCCTTGGGACATACTATGGCTACACCTTC.

This clone occurred a few times. CDR3 bases: TGCGCCAGCAGTCCACGGGACAGGGCGAAGGAAGGCTACACCTTC. Protein product: CASSPRDRAKEGYTF. The chain has TRBV23-1 and TRBJ1-2; 9 nucleotides agree with TRBD1. TRBV23-1 is known as an ORF, though its function is uncertain. V was clipped by 4 bases and J by 8 bases; unmatched bases: 11. There are 15 residues in the CDR3.

The chain links TRBV6-4 to TRBJ1-5; 7 nucleotides align to TRBD1. The germline gives CDR1 MRHNA, CDR2 SNTAGT. V shed 6 bases and J 2 bases; nucleotides not matched to a gene: 13. This CDR3 region has 17 residues. CDR3 sequence (DNA): TGTGCCAGCAGGGGGGGTAAGACAGGGATTGGCAATCAGCCCCAGCATTTT. This codes for CASRGGKTGIGNQPQHF.

The chain uses TRBV4-1 and TRBJ2-5; maybe TRBD2 (5 bases). Per the germline V gene, CDR1 is MGHRA and CDR2 is YSYEKL. Deletions cut 4 bases from V and 5 bases from J, with 17 bases between. CDR3 length equals 15 residues. The CDR3 is CASSPTISTGETQYF. The CDR3 coding sequence is TGCGCCAGCAGCCCAACAATCTCGACGGGGGAGACCCAGTACTTC.

This chain joins TRBV5-1 and TRBJ2-5; TRBD2 might be the D (5 bases). The CDR3 runs 14 residues. Trimming left V 0 bases short and J 5 bases short, with 11 bases between. Germline V gives CDR1 SGHRS, CDR2 YFSETQ. The CDR3 region has the DNA TGCGCCAGCAGCTTGGCCTTACTAGAGGAGACCCAGTACTTC. Translation: CASSLALLEETQYF.

The rearrangement links TRBV9 to TRBJ2-7, with 7 positions matching TRBD2. The CDR3 runs 15 residues. In germline, CDR1 is SGDLS, CDR2 YYNGEE. The junction had 5 bases not matched to a gene; V was cut back by 0 bases and J by 2 bases. The CDR3 reads CASSVGSGLAYEQYF. The CDR3 DNA is TGTGCCAGCAGCGTAGGTAGCGGGCTAGCCTACGAGCAGTACTTC.

The chain is built from TRBV3-1 (or the pseudogene TRBV3-2) and TRBJ1-6, with a possible D match to TRBD1 (6 bases). Trimming took 0 bases from V and 9 from J, leaving 21 bases between them. The CDR3 has 18 residues. Per the germline V gene, CDR1 is LGHDT and CDR2 is YNNKEL (reference sequence). CDR3 protein: CASSQDRNQGHFGSPLHF. The CDR3 DNA reads as TGTGCCAGCAGCCAAGATCGGAATCAGGGACATTTCGGTTCACCCCTCCACTTT.

The CDR3, as DNA: TGTGCCAGCAGGAGGGAGATCCCGGTGAATGAGCAGTTCTTC. It yields the protein CASRREIPVNEQFF. The chain employs TRBV6-5 and TRBJ2-1; a possible D gene is TRBD2 (5 bases). The germline V and J ends were trimmed by 6 bases and 7 bases, with 16 bases remaining between them. The CDR3 contains 14 residues. Germline V gene data show CDR1 as MNHEY and CDR2 as SVGAGI.

The chain is built from TRBV19 and TRBJ1-1; 7 bases align to TRBD1. V shed 10 bases, J shed 0 bases, and the junction held 11 bases outside the gene matches. Germline CDR1 and CDR2: LNHDA and SQIVND (reference sequence). The CDR3 runs to 15 residues. The chain's CDR3 is CATLGQRAMNTEAFF. The CDR3 bases are TGTGCCACCCTGGGACAGAGAGCCATGAACACTGAAGCTTTCTTT.

The J gene is TRBJ2-7, the V gene TRBV11-2; weak D call: TRBD1 (6 bases). Germline CDR1 reads SGHAT; CDR2 reads FQNNGV. V was pared by 8 bases and J by 5 bases, with 16 bases between. CDR3 length: 13 residues. The CDR3 sequence: CASSGQLTDEQYF. DNA for the CDR3: TGTGCCAGCTCCGGACAGCTAACGGACGAGCAGTACTTC.

The J gene is TRBJ1-4, the V gene TRBV2; 11 bases fit TRBD1. The CDR3 is 15 amino acids. The germline V gene has CDR1 SNHLY and CDR2 FYNNEI. The J segment lost 7 bases and the V segment lost 1 base, leaving 2 bases of the junction unmatched. CDR3 protein: CASSEGGTGGEKLFF. The CDR3 DNA sequence: TGTGCCAGCAGTGAAGGGGGGACAGGGGGTGAAAAACTGTTTTTT.

The rearrangement uses TRBV23-1 and TRBJ1-4; a possible D gene is TRBD1 (5 bases). TRBV23-1 is an ORF, and what it does is uncertain. V lost 2 bases, J lost 0 bases, and 13 bases lay in between. CDR3 length equals 17 residues. CDR3 residues: CASSQRQKIATNEKLFF. CDR3 nucleotide sequence: TGCGCCAGCAGTCAACGACAGAAGATTGCAACTAATGAAAAACTGTTTTTT.

The J gene is TRBJ2-1, the V gene TRBV28; 9 bases fit TRBD2. V dropped 6 bases and J dropped 3; count of bases not matched to a gene: 6. CDR3 length: 15 residues. CDR1 is MDHEN, CDR2 SYDVKM, per germline. The CDR3 region has the DNA TGTGCCAGCAGGGATCCGACTAGCGGCTACAATGAGCAGTTCTTC. Translating gives CASRDPTSGYNEQFF.

The chain links TRBV25-1 to TRBJ2-1; 10 bases match TRBD1. This CDR3 region has 18 residues. The germline CDR1 and CDR2 sequences are MGHDK and SYGVNS. The V gene end was trimmed by 4 bases and the J gene end by 7 bases; junction bases not matched to a gene: 16. CDR3 nucleotide sequence: TGTGCCAGCAGTGCTCCTCCGGGACAGGGGCTACGACTGAATGAGCAGTTCTTC. Protein product: CASSAPPGQGLRLNEQFF.

The chain combines TRBV7-9 with TRBJ2-2, with a possible D match to TRBD2 (5 bases). Trimming cost V 5 bases and J 7 bases, with 14 bases left between them. Germline V lookup: CDR1 SEHNR, CDR2 FQNEAQ (reference sequence). The CDR3 runs 14 residues. Here the CDR3 DNA reads TGTGCCAGCAGCAACAAACTAGTTGGCGGGGAGCTGTTTTTT. It yields the protein CASSNKLVGGELFF.

The V and J genes are TRBV5-5 and TRBJ2-1, with 11 bases identical to TRBD2. Germline assignment: CDR1 SGHKS and CDR2 YYEKEE (reference sequence). V shed 3 bases and J 8 bases; nucleotides not matched to a gene: 16. The CDR3 covers 18 residues. CDR3 protein: CASSSSASGGLLLHEQFF. The CDR3 DNA reads as TGTGCCAGCAGCTCGTCGGCTAGCGGGGGGCTCCTCCTCCATGAGCAGTTCTTC.

The chain is built from TRBV12-3 or TRBV12-4 and TRBJ2-3; possibly TRBD2 for D (5 bases). Trimming took 3 bases from V and 6 from J, leaving 7 bases between them. This CDR3 comprises 12 residues. CDR3: CASSFVADTQYF. The CDR3, as DNA: TGTGCCAGCAGTTTTGTAGCGGATACGCAGTATTTT.

The chain joins TRBV25-1 to TRBJ1-4; TRBD1 matches at 7 bases. There are 15 residues in the CDR3. Trimming took 3 bases from V and 8 from J; bases not matched to a gene: 9. Germline CDR1 and CDR2: MGHDK and SYGVNS. The CDR3 region has the DNA TGTGCCAGCAGTGACCCGACAGGGTTTAGGGAAAAACTGTTTTTT. Residues: CASSDPTGFREKLFF.

This chain connects TRBV25-1 to TRBJ2-5; 11 bases agree with TRBD1. In germline, CDR1 is MGHDK, CDR2 SYGVNS. V dropped 6 bases and J dropped 5; count of bases not matched to a gene: 8. The CDR3 length is 15 residues. CDR3 protein: CASRPGQGAWETQYF. CDR3 sequence (DNA): TGTGCCAGCAGACCTGGACAGGGGGCATGGGAGACCCAGTACTTC.

The chain couples TRBV25-1 to TRBJ1-2; TRBD1 aligns across 7 bases. CDR1 and CDR2 from the germline V gene are MGHDK and SYGVNS. This CDR3 has 14 residues. The trim removed 4 bases at V and 3 bases at J, leaving 5 bases unmatched. This CDR3 is CASSGTGLYYGYTF. In DNA form, the CDR3 reads TGTGCCAGCAGTGGGACAGGCCTATACTATGGCTACACCTTC.

The V gene is TRBV7-2, the J gene TRBJ1-6, with 9 bases aligning to TRBD1. The V and J ends lost 4 bases and 10 bases, in that order; junction bases with no gene match: 5. Looked up from germline, CDR1 is SGHTA and CDR2 is FQGNSA. This CDR3 is 14 amino acids long. CDR3 amino acids: CASSSQGALSPLHF. CDR3 DNA sequence: TGTGCCAGCAGCTCACAGGGGGCGCTATCACCCCTCCACTTT.